This T cell receptor (beta chain) is drawn from a study of blood T cell repertoires in COVID-19. On the study more broadly: Sources were T cells, B-cell-depleted T cells, or PBMCs; the material itself was cDNA or gDNA.

The CDR3 spans 14 residues. Looked up from germline, CDR1 is LNHDA and CDR2 is SQIVND (reference sequence). V lost 6 bases and J 0 bases, leaving 11 bases between the germline ends. Original processing methods: The assay estimated nucleated cells by amplifying reference gene primers. Generated by immunoSEQ multiplex PCR, the TCRdb table keeps only in-frame clones and is missing some. V and J calls and clone size are given by that table; D and trimming were obtained from the DNA. This table holds around 150,000 clones, roughly 85% found once. This receptor was taken from a human donor with acute or convalescent COVID-19. The donor label of this sample is uncertain. The sequenced material came from peripheral blood. The chain has TRBV19 and TRBJ1-1; TRBD1 is a possible D gene (5 bases). The CDR3 is CASRNTRVNTEAFF. The CDR3 DNA is TGTGCCAGTAGGAACACCAGGGTGAACACTGAAGCTTTCTTT.